Listed below are T cell receptor beta chains from one sample, sequenced in a study of T-cell reconstitution after alpha-beta-depleted transplantation in children. TCRdb called the PCR reads again in MiXCR, with one record for every CDR3 protein. The sample lists over 150,000 distinct CDR3 sequences, roughly 10% occurring once. Source: PBMCs, taken before TCRalphabeta/CD19-depleted stem cell transplant. Every receptor here comes from a boy younger than 10 with acute myeloid leukemia, due to receive a stem cell transplant. Both conserved end residues are part of each CDR3. The D gene is left open where the match is weak. Only some rows state a clone size, as once, few, many or a class for expanded clones.

v_gene: TRBV6-1; abundance: many; d_gene: NA; j_gene: TRBJ1-6; CDR3nt: TGTGCCAGCAGGGAGGACAACCGATTGGTTCCCCTCCACTTT; CDR3aa: CASREDNRLVPLHF
v_gene: TRBV7-9; abundance: many; d_gene: NA; j_gene: TRBJ2-7; CDR3nt: TGTGCCAGCAGCCGACAGAGCTACGAGCAGTACTTC; CDR3aa: CASSRQSYEQYF
v_gene: TRBV20-1; abundance: many; d_gene: NA; j_gene: TRBJ2-2; CDR3nt: TGCAGTGCTCCTGGGGCCCCCGGGGAGCTGTTTTTT; CDR3aa: CSAPGAPGELFF
v_gene: TRBV18; abundance: few; d_gene: NA; j_gene: TRBJ2-7; CDR3nt: TGTGCCAGCTCACCACCTTCCCTCCCCGATTACGAGCAGTACTTC; CDR3aa: CASSPPSLPDYEQYF
v_gene: TRBV20-1; abundance: many; d_gene: TRBD1; j_gene: TRBJ1-6; CDR3nt: TGCAGTGCTAGAGGCCGGGACAGGGGGCGGAATTCACCCCTCCACTTT; CDR3aa: CSARGRDRGRNSPLHF
v_gene: TRBV11-2; abundance: many; d_gene: NA; j_gene: TRBJ2-1; CDR3nt: TGTGCCAGCAGCTACCAGTTTACTAGGGATTATGAGCAGTTCTTC; CDR3aa: CASSYQFTRDYEQFF
v_gene: TRBV10-3; abundance: NA; d_gene: TRBD2; j_gene: TRBJ2-1; CDR3nt: TGTGCCATCAGTGGTAGCGGGAGCGATGAGCAGTTCTTC; CDR3aa: CAISGSGSDEQFF
v_gene: TRBV29-1; abundance: many; d_gene: NA; j_gene: TRBJ1-1; CDR3nt: TGCAGCGTACGCCCCGTGAACACTGAAGCTTTCTTT; CDR3aa: CSVRPVNTEAFF
v_gene: TRBV12-3/TRBV12-4; abundance: NA; d_gene: TRBD1; j_gene: TRBJ1-1; CDR3nt: TGTGCCAGCAGTTCGGGGGACAGGGTCCGGGACACTGAAGCTTTCTTT; CDR3aa: CASSSGDRVRDTEAFF
v_gene: TRBV20-1; abundance: many; d_gene: TRBD2; j_gene: TRBJ2-5; CDR3nt: TGCAGTGCTACGTCTAGCGGGGAAGAGACCCAGTACTTC; CDR3aa: CSATSSGEETQYF
v_gene: TRBV28; abundance: NA; d_gene: TRBD1; j_gene: TRBJ1-5; CDR3nt: TGTGCCAGCATCCCAGTCTGGGGACAGGATAGCAATCAGCCCCAGCATTTT; CDR3aa: CASIPVWGQDSNQPQHF
v_gene: TRBV20-1; abundance: many; d_gene: TRBD2; j_gene: TRBJ2-4; CDR3nt: TGCAGTGCTAGAGATACCGGGACTAGCGGGGGTATTCAGTACTTC; CDR3aa: CSARDTGTSGGIQYF
v_gene: TRBV5-5; abundance: many; d_gene: TRBD2; j_gene: TRBJ2-5; CDR3nt: TGTGCCAGCAGCTTGGACCGGGGGGGCAGGGAGACCCAGTACTTC; CDR3aa: CASSLDRGGRETQYF
v_gene: TRBV5-1; abundance: many; d_gene: TRBD1; j_gene: TRBJ2-5; CDR3nt: TGCGCCAGCAATTTGGGACAGGGGGTAGAGACCCAGTACTTC; CDR3aa: CASNLGQGVETQYF
v_gene: TRBV12-3/TRBV12-4; abundance: many; d_gene: NA; j_gene: TRBJ1-1; CDR3nt: TGTGCCAGCAGTTTTTCGAACGGGGGCACTGAAGCTTTCTTT; CDR3aa: CASSFSNGGTEAFF
v_gene: TRBV5-1; abundance: many; d_gene: TRBD2; j_gene: TRBJ2-1; CDR3nt: TGCGCCAGCAGCCCCGGTTTGGGGATAGGAGGACTAGCCATATACAATGAGCAGTTCTTC; CDR3aa: CASSPGLGIGGLAIYNEQFF
v_gene: TRBV11-3; abundance: many; d_gene: NA; j_gene: TRBJ2-1; CDR3nt: TGTGCCAGCGGGGTTCCTACACCTCCGCAGTTCTTC; CDR3aa: CASGVPTPPQFF
v_gene: TRBV12-3/TRBV12-4; abundance: many; d_gene: NA; j_gene: TRBJ1-2; CDR3nt: TGTGCCAGCAGCCCCCCGGGACAATATGGCTACACCTTC; CDR3aa: CASSPPGQYGYTF
v_gene: TRBV18; abundance: many; d_gene: NA; j_gene: TRBJ2-5; CDR3nt: TGTGCCAGCTCACCATTTAGAGGTGGGGGGACGAACAACCAAGAGACCCAGTACTTC; CDR3aa: CASSPFRGGGTNNQETQYF
v_gene: TRBV28; abundance: many; d_gene: NA; j_gene: TRBJ2-3; CDR3nt: TGTGCCAGCAGTTTAGCCGGGACTTCCTATGCGCAGTATTTT; CDR3aa: CASSLAGTSYAQYF
v_gene: TRBV7-8; abundance: many; d_gene: TRBD1; j_gene: TRBJ2-1; CDR3nt: TGTGCCAGCAACATGGACAGGGGTCTAATTGACAATGAGCAGTTCTTC; CDR3aa: CASNMDRGLIDNEQFF
v_gene: TRBV6-5; abundance: many; d_gene: NA; j_gene: TRBJ1-1; CDR3nt: TGTGCCAGCAGTTTGGCGGGGAGAAGGAAGGACACTGAAGCTTTCTTT; CDR3aa: CASSLAGRRKDTEAFF
v_gene: TRBV7-3; abundance: many; d_gene: NA; j_gene: TRBJ2-1; CDR3nt: TGTGCCAGCAGCGCCGTCGGTAGCTCCTACAATGAGCAGTTCTTC; CDR3aa: CASSAVGSSYNEQFF
v_gene: TRBV14; abundance: many; d_gene: TRBD1; j_gene: TRBJ2-7; CDR3nt: TGTGCCAGCAGCCAAAACGGGAGGACAGGGGAAACCTACGAGCAGTACTTC; CDR3aa: CASSQNGRTGETYEQYF
v_gene: TRBV11-2; abundance: NA; d_gene: NA; j_gene: TRBJ1-6; CDR3nt: TGTGCCAGCAGCTTACATGTACAAGATTCACCCCTCCACTTT; CDR3aa: CASSLHVQDSPLHF
v_gene: TRBV5-1; abundance: many; d_gene: NA; j_gene: TRBJ1-1; CDR3nt: TGCGCCAGCAGCTATGGACTTGAGGCTTTCTTT; CDR3aa: CASSYGLEAFF
v_gene: TRBV4-1; abundance: many; d_gene: NA; j_gene: TRBJ1-3; CDR3nt: TGCGCCAGCAGCCGAAACTCTGGAAACACCATATATTTT; CDR3aa: CASSRNSGNTIYF
v_gene: TRBV9; abundance: many; d_gene: NA; j_gene: TRBJ1-3; CDR3nt: TGTGCCAGCAGCTACGGGGATGGAAACACCATATATTTT; CDR3aa: CASSYGDGNTIYF
v_gene: TRBV5-1; abundance: many; d_gene: NA; j_gene: TRBJ2-7; CDR3nt: TGCGCCAGCAGCTTGGTGGGGTTGCGGCCAGACACCTACGAGCAGTACTTC; CDR3aa: CASSLVGLRPDTYEQYF
v_gene: TRBV30; abundance: once; d_gene: NA; j_gene: TRBJ1-3; CDR3nt: TGTGCCTGGGCCCGGGGACAACCTGGAAACACCATATATTTT; CDR3aa: CAWARGQPGNTIYF
v_gene: TRBV18; abundance: NA; d_gene: NA; j_gene: TRBJ2-3; CDR3nt: TGTGCCAGCTCACAAGGACTGTCGGATACGCAGTATTTT; CDR3aa: CASSQGLSDTQYF
v_gene: TRBV27; abundance: many; d_gene: NA; j_gene: TRBJ2-5; CDR3nt: TGTGCCAGCAGTTCCCTTGGAGAGACCCAGTACTTC; CDR3aa: CASSSLGETQYF
v_gene: TRBV7-2; abundance: NA; d_gene: NA; j_gene: TRBJ2-1; CDR3nt: TGTGCCAGCAGCTTACAGCAAGATTACAATGAGCAGTTCTTC; CDR3aa: CASSLQQDYNEQFF
v_gene: TRBV7-2; abundance: many; d_gene: TRBD2; j_gene: TRBJ2-5; CDR3nt: TGTGCCAGCAGCCTGATTGGCCTACGGGGGGAGGAGACCCAGTACTTC; CDR3aa: CASSLIGLRGEETQYF
v_gene: TRBV5-1; abundance: NA; d_gene: TRBD2; j_gene: TRBJ2-1; CDR3nt: TGCGCCAGCAGCCAAAAACCGGGACTAGCGGGGAGCTCCTACAATGAGCAGTTCTTC; CDR3aa: CASSQKPGLAGSSYNEQFF
v_gene: TRBV29-1; abundance: many; d_gene: TRBD1; j_gene: TRBJ2-1; CDR3nt: TGCAGCGCTTACTGGACAGGGAACAATGAGCAGTTCTTC; CDR3aa: CSAYWTGNNEQFF
v_gene: TRBV20-1; abundance: many; d_gene: NA; j_gene: TRBJ1-5; CDR3nt: TGCAGTGCTAGTGGGATCCGGTATAGCAATCAGCCCCAGCATTTT; CDR3aa: CSASGIRYSNQPQHF
v_gene: TRBV11-2; abundance: many; d_gene: NA; j_gene: TRBJ2-2; CDR3nt: TGTGCCAGCAGCTTTCAGGGTCTGGGGACCGGGGAGCTGTTTTTT; CDR3aa: CASSFQGLGTGELFF
v_gene: TRBV5-1; abundance: many; d_gene: NA; j_gene: TRBJ2-1; CDR3nt: TGCGCCAGCAGCTGGACGACAGGGGTAGGGCTAGCGGGAACCTACAATGAGCAGTTCTTC; CDR3aa: CASSWTTGVGLAGTYNEQFF
v_gene: TRBV29-1; abundance: many; d_gene: NA; j_gene: TRBJ1-1; CDR3nt: TGCAGCGTCCTCGGACAGCTTGAAGCTTTCTTT; CDR3aa: CSVLGQLEAFF
v_gene: TRBV5-4; abundance: many; d_gene: NA; j_gene: TRBJ2-1; CDR3nt: TGTGCCAGCAGCTTGTACTCCCTAGCAGGCAATGAGCAGTTCTTC; CDR3aa: CASSLYSLAGNEQFF
v_gene: TRBV10-3; abundance: many; d_gene: NA; j_gene: TRBJ1-1; CDR3nt: TGTGCCATCAGTGAAACAGGGAGGGACACTGAAGCTTTCTTT; CDR3aa: CAISETGRDTEAFF
v_gene: TRBV5-1; abundance: many; d_gene: TRBD1; j_gene: TRBJ2-4; CDR3nt: TGCGCCAGCAGCTTGGCCCTAGGGACAGTTCTCAAGGACATTCAGTACTTC; CDR3aa: CASSLALGTVLKDIQYF
v_gene: TRBV12-3/TRBV12-4; abundance: many; d_gene: NA; j_gene: TRBJ1-5; CDR3nt: TGTGCCAGCAGTTCCGACGGTAGCAATCAGCCCCAGCATTTT; CDR3aa: CASSSDGSNQPQHF
v_gene: TRBV12-3/TRBV12-4; abundance: many; d_gene: TRBD1; j_gene: TRBJ1-2; CDR3nt: TGTGCCAGCAGTCTACAGACAGGGGGCATCGGCTACACCTTC; CDR3aa: CASSLQTGGIGYTF
v_gene: TRBV12-3/TRBV12-4; abundance: many; d_gene: TRBD1; j_gene: TRBJ1-2; CDR3nt: TGTGCCAGCCGGACCAGGGGACAGACTAACTATGGCTACACCTTC; CDR3aa: CASRTRGQTNYGYTF
v_gene: TRBV11-2; abundance: many; d_gene: NA; j_gene: TRBJ1-1; CDR3nt: TGTGCCAGCGCCATCCGGGACACCTCGAACACTGAAGCTTTCTTT; CDR3aa: CASAIRDTSNTEAFF
v_gene: TRBV6-5; abundance: few; d_gene: NA; j_gene: TRBJ2-7; CDR3nt: TGTGCCAGCAGCCACTACACGACTAGGCGGGCTTACGAGCAGTACTTC; CDR3aa: CASSHYTTRRAYEQYF
v_gene: TRBV20-1; abundance: many; d_gene: NA; j_gene: TRBJ1-5; CDR3nt: TGCAGTGCTAGAGACAGCAGGGGCCCCAATCAGCCCCAGCATTTT; CDR3aa: CSARDSRGPNQPQHF
v_gene: TRBV4-1; abundance: many; d_gene: NA; j_gene: TRBJ1-6; CDR3nt: TGCGCCAGCAGCCATGTACCGGGCAGGAGAAACCATTCACCCCTCCACTTT; CDR3aa: CASSHVPGRRNHSPLHF
v_gene: TRBV20-1; abundance: many; d_gene: NA; j_gene: TRBJ2-2; CDR3nt: TGCAGTGCGCCGTCCCAGGGTTTTTTGGACACCGGGGAGCTGTTTTTT; CDR3aa: CSAPSQGFLDTGELFF
v_gene: TRBV5-1; abundance: few; d_gene: TRBD1; j_gene: TRBJ1-1; CDR3nt: TGCGCCAGCAGCCTCCCAAAGGGGGCGTTGAACACTGAAGCTTTCTTT; CDR3aa: CASSLPKGALNTEAFF
v_gene: TRBV6-5; abundance: NA; d_gene: NA; j_gene: TRBJ1-4; CDR3nt: TGTGCCAGCAGTTACCGAGCGACACTCGGTACTAATGAAAAACTGTTTTTT; CDR3aa: CASSYRATLGTNEKLFF
v_gene: TRBV20-1; abundance: many; d_gene: NA; j_gene: TRBJ2-7; CDR3nt: TGCAGTGCTAGGGAGGGCCATAGGTACGAGCAGTACTTC; CDR3aa: CSAREGHRYEQYF
v_gene: TRBV5-1; abundance: many; d_gene: TRBD2; j_gene: TRBJ2-7; CDR3nt: TGTGCCAGCAGCTTGACTAGCGGCTCCTACGAGCAGTACTTC; CDR3aa: CASSLTSGSYEQYF
v_gene: TRBV14; abundance: many; d_gene: NA; j_gene: TRBJ2-7; CDR3nt: TGTGCCAGCAGCGGTGGTCTCCTATACGAGCAGTACTTC; CDR3aa: CASSGGLLYEQYF
v_gene: TRBV29-1; abundance: many; d_gene: TRBD1; j_gene: TRBJ2-7; CDR3nt: TGCAGCGTTACTCCGGGACAGGGGTTCGAGCAGTACTTC; CDR3aa: CSVTPGQGFEQYF
v_gene: TRBV24-1; abundance: many; d_gene: NA; j_gene: TRBJ1-5; CDR3nt: TGTGCCACCAGTGATTTAAATCAGCCCCAGCATTTT; CDR3aa: CATSDLNQPQHF
v_gene: TRBV20-1; abundance: many; d_gene: NA; j_gene: TRBJ2-5; CDR3nt: TGCAGTGCTAGACCCAGGCTCCGGGACGAAGAGACCCAGTACTTC; CDR3aa: CSARPRLRDEETQYF
v_gene: TRBV20-1; abundance: once; d_gene: NA; j_gene: TRBJ1-5; CDR3nt: TGCAGTGCCCAGAAAGCAGGGAGCAATCAGCGCCAGCATTTT; CDR3aa: CSAQKAGSNQRQHF